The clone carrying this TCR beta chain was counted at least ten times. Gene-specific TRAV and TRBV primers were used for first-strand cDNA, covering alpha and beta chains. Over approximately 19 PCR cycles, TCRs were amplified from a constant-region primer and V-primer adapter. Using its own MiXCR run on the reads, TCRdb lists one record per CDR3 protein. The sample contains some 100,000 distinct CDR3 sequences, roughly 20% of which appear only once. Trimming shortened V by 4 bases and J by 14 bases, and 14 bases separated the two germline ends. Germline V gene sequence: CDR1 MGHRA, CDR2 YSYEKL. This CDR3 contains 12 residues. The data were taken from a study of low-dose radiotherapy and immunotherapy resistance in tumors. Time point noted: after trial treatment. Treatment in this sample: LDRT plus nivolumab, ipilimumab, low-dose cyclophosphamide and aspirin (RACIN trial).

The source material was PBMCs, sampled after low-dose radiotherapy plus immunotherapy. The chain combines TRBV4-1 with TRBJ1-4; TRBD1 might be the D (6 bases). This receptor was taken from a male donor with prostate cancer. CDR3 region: CASSPGQRTLFF. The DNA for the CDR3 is TGCGCCAGCAGCCCTGGACAGAGAACTCTGTTTTTT.